The sample holds one count of the clone carrying this T cell receptor (beta chain). The data belong to a study of blood T cell repertoires in COVID-19. Background on the study: From the United States, Italy and Spain came samples of acute and convalescent COVID-19.

Assay used: immunoSEQ multiplex PCR; TCRdb lists only in-frame clones, some missing. This repertoire shows 250,000 to 300,000 clones, roughly 88% found once; its top ten account for approximately 2.5%. Participants were aged about 18 to 100 years from approximately 25 US areas. Clinical history as reported by participants underpinned cohort assignment. Germline trimming cut 4 bases from V and 7 bases from J; bases unmatched to any gene: 2. The CDR3 spans 15 residues. Germline V gene sequence: CDR1 SNHLY, CDR2 FYNNEI. The clonotype was recovered from a middle-aged woman with acute COVID-19. The chain has TRBV2 and TRBJ2-2, with 14 bases fitting TRBD2. Source material: PBMCs or T cells enriched from blood (not recorded which). The CDR3 loop reads CASSGTSGRNGELFF. CDR3 sequence (DNA): TGTGCCAGCAGTGGGACTAGCGGGAGGAACGGGGAGCTGTTTTTT.